This TCR beta chain was sequenced in a study of graft-versus-host responses after intestinal transplantation. In the study overall: All recipients got anti-thymocyte globulin induction, then tacrolimus and steroids for about 3 years. Study-level points and caveats: Recipient marrow held GvH clones, some first seen in ileum or blood. Allografts of patients with graft-donor T cell macrochimerism showed high graft-versus-host to host-versus-graft clone ratios. Early declines in HvG clones that occurred post-transplant were associated with peak circulating GvH clone levels.

Unmatched junction bases numbered 6, after V lost 5 bases and J lost 6 bases. The CDR3 spans 15 residues. Germline CDR1 SEHNR, CDR2 FQNEAQ (reference sequence). Clones were read by immunoSEQ multiplex PCR, and TCRdb kept only the in-frame ones, dropping some. The sample shows fewer than 90,000 clones, less than 95% of them seen only once. Notes on this clone: The antigen is not known.

The J gene is TRBJ2-2, the V gene TRBV7-9; 10 nucleotides agree with TRBD1. This sample comprised unstimulated CD4+ T cells sorted from spleen or lymph node cells, obtained before transplant. The receptor was isolated from a human donor who was the organ donor for an intestinal transplant. The CDR3 DNA reads as TGTGCCAGCAGCCCCGGGACAGGGGTATCCGGGGAGCTGTTTTTT. The encoded protein is CASSPGTGVSGELFF.